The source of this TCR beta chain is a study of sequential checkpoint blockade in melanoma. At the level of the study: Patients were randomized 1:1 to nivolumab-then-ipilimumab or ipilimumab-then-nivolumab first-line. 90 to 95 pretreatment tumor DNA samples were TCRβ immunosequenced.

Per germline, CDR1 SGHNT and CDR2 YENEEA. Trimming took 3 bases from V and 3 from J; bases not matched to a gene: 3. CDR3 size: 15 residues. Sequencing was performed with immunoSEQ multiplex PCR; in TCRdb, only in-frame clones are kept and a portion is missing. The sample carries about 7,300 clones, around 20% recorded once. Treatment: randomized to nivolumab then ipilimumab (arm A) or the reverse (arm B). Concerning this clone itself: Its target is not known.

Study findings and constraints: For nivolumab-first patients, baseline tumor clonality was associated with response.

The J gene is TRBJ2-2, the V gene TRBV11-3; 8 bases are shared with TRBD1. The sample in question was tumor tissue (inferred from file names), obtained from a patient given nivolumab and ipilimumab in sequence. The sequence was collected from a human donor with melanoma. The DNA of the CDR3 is TGTGCCAGCAGCTTGAACAGGGGGTACACCGGGGAGCTGTTTTTT. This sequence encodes CASSLNRGYTGELFF.